These 4 T cell receptor beta chains share one sample of origin, sequenced in a study of CXCR3 chemokines and chemotherapy response in bladder cancer (dated by TCRdb to the early 2020s). Libraries were made using PCR. The sample was run on an Illumina HiSeq 2500. The raw public reads went through TCRdb reprocessing: fastp at Q25, MiXCR clone calling, in-frame beta chains kept. Each record represents a unique CDR3 protein, reported with the most common genes and DNA among its rows. Counted in this sample were more than 7,000 distinct CDR3 sequences; approximately 12% of them appeared once. The top ten clones comprise roughly 15% of the sample. This sample was obtained from a patient whose treatment included neoadjuvant chemotherapy. These receptors were obtained from a human donor with bladder cancer that responded to neoadjuvant chemotherapy.

In its sample, this clonotype ranks as medium-sized (0.01 to 0.1%). This chain joins TRBV19 and TRBJ1-2; D unresolved. This CDR3 is 15 amino acids long. Germline CDR1 and CDR2: LNHDA and SQIVND (reference sequence). Trimming removed 0 bases at V and 4 bases at J, with 12 bases between. The CDR3 loop is CASSIDLQGSYGYTF. The CDR3 DNA sequence: TGTGCCAGTAGTATAGATCTCCAAGGGTCCTATGGCTACACCTTC.

This clonotype occurred many times. The chain couples TRBV27 to TRBJ2-3; D possibly matches TRBD1 or TRBD2 (5 bases each). The V end was cut by 1 base, the J end by 2 bases, with 13 bases between. The CDR3 runs 16 residues. Germline CDR1 is MNHEY and CDR2 is SMNVEV (reference sequence). The CDR3 bases are TGTGCCAGCAGTTTATTCTTGAGGGACCACACAGATACGCAGTATTTT. It specifies CASSLFLRDHTDTQYF.

This clonotype has at least ten counts. V and J are TRBV18 and TRBJ2-3, with 9 bases aligning to TRBD1. J lost 2 bases, V lost 3 bases, and 9 bases had no gene match. CDR3 length equals 17 residues. CDR1 is KGHSH, CDR2 LQKENI, per germline. The CDR3, as DNA: TGTGCCAGCTCACCGCAGATACAGGGGGCGATCACAGATACGCAGTATTTT. Amino acid sequence: CASSPQIQGAITDTQYF. The full variable domain, with the rest looked up from reference TRBV18 and TRBJ2-3, is NAGVMQNPRHLVRRRGQEARLRCSPMKGHSHVYWYRQLPEEGLKFMVYLQKENIIDESGMPKERFSAEFPKEGPSILRIQQVVRGDSAAYFCASSPQIQGAITDTQYFGPGTRLTVL.

Judged by abundance, this clonotype is medium-sized. The gene calls are TRBV19 and TRBJ1-5, with D possibly matching TRBD1 (5 bases). In germline, CDR1 is LNHDA, CDR2 SQIVND (reference sequence). V was trimmed by 6 bases and J by 3 bases, leaving 9 bases between them. CDR3 length equals 13 residues. CDR3 DNA sequence: TGTGCCAGTAGCCAGGGTTTCAATCAGCCCCAGCATTTT. This sequence encodes CASSQGFNQPQHF.